Sequencing of this T cell receptor beta chain was carried out in a study of blood T cells in healthy people across ages. The authors ran a second PCR of about 7 to 12 cycles using a sample-barcoded 5' primer and a J-beta primer mix. Each cDNA molecule, via a template-switch adaptor with 12 random nucleotides, was tagged. Individual samples furnished no less than 3 million CDR3-containing paired-end reads apiece. In TCRdb, the 5' RACE reads were re-called with MiXCR into one record per CDR3 protein. Among hundreds of thousands of distinct CDR3 sequences listed, about 42% were seen once. Broader study findings: Calculation of diversity from one million T cells yielded estimates considered to be underestimates.

The V gene's germline CDR1 is SGHAT and CDR2 FQNNGV. This CDR3 comprises 18 residues. The trim removed 4 bases at V and 2 bases at J, leaving 14 bases unmatched. On this clonotype itself: No antigen is known for it.

The chain couples TRBV11-2 to TRBJ2-7; 10 nucleotides line up with TRBD2. The sequence was collected from a woman aged 55-75 years in good health. The specimen was blood. CDR3 protein: CASSSDSEPSGGAYEQYF. The CDR3 coding sequence is TGTGCCAGCAGCTCCGACAGCGAACCTAGCGGGGGTGCCTACGAGCAGTACTTC.